The rows below give T cell receptor beta chains drawn from one sample of a study of blood T cells in healthy people across ages. Each CDR3 protein gets one entry after TCRdb re-called the 5' RACE reads with MiXCR. In the table there are about 1 million distinct CDR3 sequences, under 45% of which are singletons. The specimen was blood. These receptors were collected from a woman in her fifties or sixties in good health. Both conserved end residues are part of each CDR3. Fields, in order: clone size, D gene, CDR3 length, J gene, V gene, CDR3 DNA, CDR3 protein. The D gene is left open where the match is weak. Some rows have no size entry. The others give once, few or many, or a class for an expanded clone.

size: NA; D: NA; length: 13; J: TRBJ2-3; V: TRBV13; DNA: TGTGCCAGCAGCCCCATCGGCCCAGATACGCAGTATTTT; CDR3: CASSPIGPDTQYF
size: NA; D: NA; length: 14; J: TRBJ2-1; V: TRBV3-1; DNA: TGTGCCAGCAGCCAATGGACCAGGTACAATGAGCAGTTCTTC; CDR3: CASSQWTRYNEQFF
size: once; D: TRBD1; length: 13; J: TRBJ2-5; V: TRBV6-5; DNA: TGTGCCAGCAGCTACAATGGGGACAGAATCTTGTACTTC; CDR3: CASSYNGDRILYF
size: NA; D: TRBD1; length: 16; J: TRBJ1-5; V: TRBV24-1; DNA: TGTGCCACCAGTGATCGGACAGGGGGGACCAATCAGCCCCAGCATTTT; CDR3: CATSDRTGGTNQPQHF
size: NA; D: NA; length: 15; J: TRBJ1-5; V: TRBV27; DNA: TGTGCCAGCAGCCGACAACCTACAGCAAATCAGCCCCAGCATTTT; CDR3: CASSRQPTANQPQHF
size: NA; D: NA; length: 14; J: TRBJ1-6; V: TRBV27; DNA: TGTGCCAGCAGTTTTGGGGTTTCGGATTCACCCCTCCACTTT; CDR3: CASSFGVSDSPLHF
size: NA; D: NA; length: 12; J: TRBJ2-7; V: TRBV28; DNA: TGTGCCAGCAGTCGAGTCGGGGTTGAGCAGTACTTC; CDR3: CASSRVGVEQYF
size: few; D: NA; length: 13; J: TRBJ2-7; V: TRBV18; DNA: TGTGCCAGCTCGGTCGGGACGGCCGGCGAGCAGTACTTC; CDR3: CASSVGTAGEQYF
size: once; D: TRBD1; length: 14; J: TRBJ1-5; V: TRBV12-5; DNA: TGTGCTAGAGAGGGGACAGGTAGCAATCAGCCCCAGCATTTT; CDR3: CAREGTGSNQPQHF
size: NA; D: TRBD1; length: 15; J: TRBJ2-7; V: TRBV7-7; DNA: TGTGCCAGCAGCTTAGGACAGGGGGCAAACAATGAGCAGTACTTC; CDR3: CASSLGQGANNEQYF
size: NA; D: TRBD2; length: 14; J: TRBJ2-7; V: TRBV12-3/TRBV12-4; DNA: TGTGCCAGCCGGCCGGCGGGAGGTGTCTACGAGCAGTACTTC; CDR3: CASRPAGGVYEQYF
size: NA; D: TRBD1; length: 14; J: TRBJ2-7; V: TRBV24-1; DNA: TGTGCCACCAGTGATAGCGACAGGGTCTACGAGCAGTACTTC; CDR3: CATSDSDRVYEQYF
size: NA; D: TRBD2; length: 16; J: TRBJ2-1; V: TRBV6-2/TRBV6-3; DNA: TGTGCCAGCAGTCCCTATACTAGCGGGGCGTCTTGGACCCAGTTCTTC; CDR3: CASSPYTSGASWTQFF
size: NA; D: NA; length: 16; J: TRBJ2-7; V: TRBV11-1; DNA: TGTGCCAGCAGCTTAAGTGGTGGACTCGCCCGTTCCGAGCAGTACTTC; CDR3: CASSLSGGLARSEQYF
size: few; D: NA; length: 14; J: TRBJ2-5; V: TRBV12-3/TRBV12-4; DNA: TGTGCCAGCAGTTTATACCTCACGGGGGAGACCCAGTACTTC; CDR3: CASSLYLTGETQYF
size: NA; D: TRBD1; length: 13; J: TRBJ2-3; V: TRBV6-5; DNA: TGTGCCACCTCGGGAACAGGGGGACATACGCAGTATTTT; CDR3: CATSGTGGHTQYF
size: few; D: TRBD1; length: 15; J: TRBJ2-7; V: TRBV28; DNA: TGTGCCAGCAGTCCGCCGGGACAGGGGATACACGAGCAGTACTTC; CDR3: CASSPPGQGIHEQYF
size: NA; D: TRBD2; length: 15; J: TRBJ2-5; V: TRBV27; DNA: TGTGCCAGCAGTTTTTTAGCGGGGGTCGGTGAGACCCAGTACTTC; CDR3: CASSFLAGVGETQYF
size: few; D: NA; length: 14; J: TRBJ2-6; V: TRBV6-6; DNA: TGTGCCAGCAGTCGTGAGGGGGGTACCAACGTCCTGACTTTC; CDR3: CASSREGGTNVLTF
size: few; D: NA; length: 13; J: TRBJ2-7; V: TRBV7-4; DNA: TGTGCCAGCAGCTTAAATCCCAAGTTCGAGCAGTACTTC; CDR3: CASSLNPKFEQYF
size: NA; D: TRBD1; length: 18; J: TRBJ2-5; V: TRBV4-1; DNA: TGCGCCAGCAGCCAAGGTCCCTCCGACAGGGTCGGAGATGAGACCCAGTACTTC; CDR3: CASSQGPSDRVGDETQYF
size: NA; D: NA; length: 14; J: TRBJ2-1; V: TRBV9; DNA: TGTGCCAGCAGCGTAGTGTTTAACTCCTTGGAGCAGTTCTTC; CDR3: CASSVVFNSLEQFF